The rows below give T cell receptor beta chains drawn from one sample of a study of cytomegalovirus exposure and HLA in healthy donors. The data were produced by immunoSEQ multiplex PCR, yet TCRdb's version contains in-frame clones alone and is incomplete. The profile shows about 150,000 clones, about 80% of them singletons. The sample comprised PBMCs. The receptors stem from a man aged 30 to 39 in good health and CMV-seropositive. CDR3s include the opening cysteine and the closing phenylalanine or tryptophan. The order of the fields is clone size, V gene, J gene, D gene, CDR3 DNA, CDR3 protein. The D gene is left open where the match is weak. A clone size is listed for some rows: how often the clone was seen (once, few, many), or a class if it is expanded.

>NA|TRBV4-3|TRBJ1-1|TRBD1
TGCGCCAGCAGCCAATCCTGGACAGGCACTGAAGCTTTCTTT
CASSQSWTGTEAFF
>NA|TRBV7-9|TRBJ1-2|TRBD1
TGTGCCAGCAGCTTGGGACAGGGGGATGGCTACACCTTC
CASSLGQGDGYTF
>few|TRBV27|TRBJ1-2|NA
TGTGCCAGCAGTCCGCAGGGGTCTAACTATGGCTACACCTTC
CASSPQGSNYGYTF
>NA|TRBV11-2|TRBJ1-3|NA
TGTGCCAGCAGCTTAGTGCCGCGCAGGGCCCATGGAAACACCATATATTTT
CASSLVPRRAHGNTIYF
>few|TRBV5-6|TRBJ2-1|TRBD1
TGTGCCAGCAGCTCACCGGGACAGCCGTTTTCAAATGAGCAGTTCTTC
CASSSPGQPFSNEQFF
>NA|TRBV7-2|TRBJ2-7|NA
TGTGCCAGCAGCTTATCAACAGGGTACGAGCAGTACTTC
CASSLSTGYEQYF
>NA|TRBV25-1|TRBJ2-5|NA
TGTGCCAGCAGGCAGGGGGGAGAAGAGACCCAGTACTTC
CASRQGGEETQYF
>NA|TRBV2|TRBJ2-7|TRBD2
TGTGCCAGCAGTGTCGGAGCGGGGGTGCGGTACGAGCAGTACTTC
CASSVGAGVRYEQYF
>NA|TRBV30|TRBJ1-6|NA
TGTGCCTCCAAACTAGGTCTCTCACCCCTCCACTTT
CASKLGLSPLHF
>NA|TRBV28|TRBJ1-1|NA
TGTGCCAGCAGCGTTGGCGGGAAGAACACTGAAGCTTTCTTT
CASSVGGKNTEAFF
>NA|TRBV30|TRBJ1-2|TRBD1
TGTGCCTGGACAGAATGGGACAGGGACACCTTC
CAWTEWDRDTF
>once|TRBV29-1|TRBJ1-1|NA
TGCAGCGTTGTCCAGGGTTTATACACTGAAGCTTTCTTT
CSVVQGLYTEAFF
>NA|TRBV19|TRBJ2-2|TRBD2
TGTGCCAGTAGTAGGCGGGAGCCGGGCACCGGGGAGCTGTTTTTT
CASSRREPGTGELFF
>NA|TRBV5-1|TRBJ2-5|TRBD2
TGCGCCAGCAGTTTGCCTAGCGGGAGTGGGGAGACCCAGTACTTC
CASSLPSGSGETQYF
>NA|TRBV5-6|TRBJ2-7|NA
TGTGCCAGCAGCTTGCTCGGAAACTACGAGCAGTACTTC
CASSLLGNYEQYF
>NA|TRBV6-1|TRBJ1-2|TRBD1
TGTGCCAGCAGAGGGACAGTCGGCTATGGCTACACCTTC
CASRGTVGYGYTF
>NA|TRBV18|TRBJ2-7|NA
TGTGCCAGCTCACGCGGACAGTACGAGCAGTACTTC
CASSRGQYEQYF
>NA|TRBV9|TRBJ1-4|NA
TGTGCCAGCAGCGTAGGGGGGGAGAATGAAAAACTGTTTTTT
CASSVGGENEKLFF
>NA|TRBV7-2|TRBJ2-5|TRBD1
TGTGCCAGCAGCCTCAGGTACAGGGGGGAGACCCAGTACTTC
CASSLRYRGETQYF
>NA|TRBV10-3|TRBJ1-3|TRBD1
TGTGCCATCAGGGAATCAGGGGGTTATGGAAACACCATATATTTT
CAIRESGGYGNTIYF
>NA|TRBV29-1|TRBJ2-5|TRBD1
TGCAGCGACACGACAGGGGTAGAGACCCAGTACTTC
CSDTTGVETQYF
>NA|TRBV5-1|TRBJ2-5|TRBD2
TGCGCCAGCAGCCCCGGGGGACTAGCGGGGGGGTTGATGGAGACCCAGTACTTC
CASSPGGLAGGLMETQYF
>NA|TRBV5-1|TRBJ2-1|NA
TGCGCCAGCAGCTTGGGGCGGGGAAACTCCTACAATGAGCAGTTCTTC
CASSLGRGNSYNEQFF
>few|TRBV2|TRBJ2-5|TRBD1
TGTGCCAGAGGGGGACAGGGTACCGAGACCCAGTACTTC
CARGGQGTETQYF
>NA|TRBV19|TRBJ1-3|NA
TGTGCCAGTAGTACCGCCGCGTCCTCTGGAAACACCATATATTTT
CASSTAASSGNTIYF
>NA|TRBV11-2|TRBJ2-1|NA
TGTGCCAGCACCATAACGGACAGCTACAATGAGCAGTTCTTC
CASTITDSYNEQFF
>NA|TRBV28|TRBJ1-5|TRBD1
TGTGCCAGCAGTAGCAGGGGGGGCAATCAGCCCCAGCATTTT
CASSSRGGNQPQHF
>NA|TRBV15|TRBJ1-1|NA
TGTGCCACCAGCAGTTATCGGGTCGATGAAGCTTTCTTT
CATSSYRVDEAFF
>NA|TRBV5-1|TRBJ1-2|NA
TGCGCCAGCAGCTTGGAGGGGCGGACCCGCGATGGTGGCTACACCTTC
CASSLEGRTRDGGYTF
>NA|TRBV11-2|TRBJ2-7|NA
TGTGCCAGCAGCCGGACAGCCTACGAGCAGTACTTC
CASSRTAYEQYF
>once|TRBV6-5|TRBJ2-3|NA
TGTGCCAGCAGAGAGTGGACAGTTCGCACAGATACGCAGTATTTT
CASREWTVRTDTQYF
>few|TRBV6-1|TRBJ2-7|NA
TGTGCCAGCAGTCGAGAAAAGGGGGTCGGCGAGCAGTACTTC
CASSREKGVGEQYF
>NA|TRBV7-2|TRBJ2-1|NA
TGTGCCAGCAGCTTAGCGTGGGGCGAGCAGTTCTTC
CASSLAWGEQFF
>NA|TRBV19|TRBJ1-1|NA
TGTGCCAGTAGTACAGGGTTTGAAGCTTTCTTT
CASSTGFEAFF
>few|TRBV10-3|TRBJ2-2|TRBD2
TGTGCCAGCGGGACTAGCGGAAACACCGGGGAGCTGTTTTTT
CASGTSGNTGELFF
>few|TRBV2|TRBJ2-7|NA
TGTGCCAGCAGTGATGAGAGGTCCGCCTACGAGCAGTACTTC
CASSDERSAYEQYF
>NA|TRBV5-6|TRBJ2-7|TRBD2
TGTGCCAGCAGAAGGGCGGGAGACTCCTACGAGCAGTACTTC
CASRRAGDSYEQYF
>NA|TRBV4-2|TRBJ1-1|NA
TGTGCCAGCAGCCAAGATAGTCGGGGGGACACGAGGCAAGCTTTCTTT
CASSQDSRGDTRQAFF
>NA|TRBV11-1|TRBJ2-5|NA
TGTGCCAGCAGCTTAGTTTCCAGACAAGAGACCCAGTACTTC
CASSLVSRQETQYF
>NA|TRBV5-1|TRBJ2-7|TRBD2
TGCGCCAGCAGCCCCCGTAGCGGGGGTTCCTACGAGCAGTACTTC
CASSPRSGGSYEQYF
>NA|TRBV30|TRBJ1-3|NA
TGTGCCTGGAGTCCCCCGGCGCGGTCTGGAAACACCATATATTTT
CAWSPPARSGNTIYF
>NA|TRBV2|TRBJ2-7|NA
TGTGCCAGCAGTGAGAGAGGCACCTACGAGCAGTACTTC
CASSERGTYEQYF
>few|TRBV5-4|TRBJ1-3|NA
TGTGCCAGCAGCTATGGGGGGGATTTCTCTGGAAACACCATATATTTT
CASSYGGDFSGNTIYF
>once|TRBV5-1|TRBJ2-1|NA
TGCGCCAGCAGCTTGGAGCCGAGTGGAGGGGAGCAGTTCTTC
CASSLEPSGGEQFF
>once|TRBV13|TRBJ2-5|NA
TGTGCCAACAGTCTGGGCCGTGAAGAAGTCGTGGAGACCCAGTACTTC
CANSLGREEVVETQYF
>NA|TRBV29-1|TRBJ2-5|TRBD1
TGCAGCGTTGTGACAGGGGGCGGAAAGACCCAGTACTTC
CSVVTGGGKTQYF
>NA|TRBV27|TRBJ2-7|TRBD2
TGTGCCAGCAGGATAGCGGGAGGGCCCTACGAGCAGTACTTC
CASRIAGGPYEQYF
>NA|TRBV15|TRBJ1-5|NA
TGTGCCACCAGCAGAGGAATCGGCCAGCGGCCCCAGCATTTT
CATSRGIGQRPQHF
>NA|TRBV6-5|TRBJ1-5|NA
TGTGCCAGCAGTTTTCTGAGGGCAGGACGCAATCAGCCCCAGCATTTT
CASSFLRAGRNQPQHF
>once|TRBV27|TRBJ1-2|TRBD1
TGTGCCAGCAGTTTGGGACAGGGTTATGGCTACACCTTC
CASSLGQGYGYTF
>NA|TRBV29-1|TRBJ2-7|NA
TGCAGCGTTGAACCGGGATCTACACGGGGAGGGCAGTACTTC
CSVEPGSTRGGQYF
>NA|TRBV7-2|TRBJ1-6|NA
TGTGCCAGCAGGCAGGTGGTAGTCGACAATTCACCCCTCCACTTT
CASRQVVVDNSPLHF
>few|TRBV7-2|TRBJ1-1|NA
TGTGCCAGCAGCTACCGACAGGTAGGCACTGAAGCTTTCTTT
CASSYRQVGTEAFF
>NA|TRBV28|TRBJ2-7|TRBD2
TGTGCCAGCAGTGACTTAGCGGGCTACGAGCAGTACTTC
CASSDLAGYEQYF
>NA|TRBV7-6|TRBJ2-1|TRBD2
TGTGCCAGCAGCCCCGGGGTAGCGGGAGGGGATGAGCAGTTCTTC
CASSPGVAGGDEQFF
>NA|TRBV28|TRBJ2-7|NA
TGTGCCAGCAGAAATACAGGGAGGGGGGGGTACGAGCAGTACTTC
CASRNTGRGGYEQYF
>NA|TRBV7-2|TRBJ2-4|NA
TGTGCCAGCAGCTTATTTTCCGGGACAATATCAAACATTCAGTACTTC
CASSLFSGTISNIQYF
>NA|TRBV7-2|TRBJ2-3|NA
TGTGCCAGCAGCTTTGGAGGTCCTAGCACAGATACGCAGTATTTT
CASSFGGPSTDTQYF
>once|TRBV19|TRBJ1-4|NA
TGTGCCAGTAGTAAGTCCCAGGGTCCTAATGAAAAACTGTTTTTT
CASSKSQGPNEKLFF